The clone carrying this T cell receptor (beta chain) came up a few times. The antigen remains undetermined. The CDR3 consists of 16 residues. Germline assignment: CDR1 MNHEY and CDR2 SVGAGI. Trimming cost V 0 bases and J 8 bases, with 19 bases left between them. These data belong to a study of regulatory T cells in long-lasting Graves disease. Study conclusions and caveats: Limited samples may have lowered accuracy. Patients with persistent disease showed a bias toward TRBV28, TRBJ1-2 and TRBJ2-5. What was studied was peripheral blood only, and not thyroid tissue. Reduced TCR diversity was observed in persistent Graves' patients versus newly diagnosed patients.

Through Arm-PCR of CDR3 regions and iRepertoire HTBI primers, TCR beta libraries were built. MiXCR was run by TCRdb on the multiplex PCR reads, yielding one entry per CDR3 protein. The sample lists fewer than 450,000 distinct CDR3 sequences, about a quarter occurring once. The time point: persistent/refractory GD, antithyroid drugs over 5 years with positive TRAb. The authors made the TCR library using RNA they extracted from PBMCs. The material sequenced was peripheral blood mononuclear cells (PBMCs), taken when the disease was refractory, from a patient treated with antithyroid drugs. This TCR derives from a female donor with Graves disease. The chain recombines TRBV6-5 with TRBJ1-2, with D tentatively TRBD1 (6 bases). The CDR3 region has the DNA TGTGCCAGCAGTTACTCGATCGTGACAGGCGTCTGGGGCTACACCTTC. It translates to CASSYSIVTGVWGYTF.